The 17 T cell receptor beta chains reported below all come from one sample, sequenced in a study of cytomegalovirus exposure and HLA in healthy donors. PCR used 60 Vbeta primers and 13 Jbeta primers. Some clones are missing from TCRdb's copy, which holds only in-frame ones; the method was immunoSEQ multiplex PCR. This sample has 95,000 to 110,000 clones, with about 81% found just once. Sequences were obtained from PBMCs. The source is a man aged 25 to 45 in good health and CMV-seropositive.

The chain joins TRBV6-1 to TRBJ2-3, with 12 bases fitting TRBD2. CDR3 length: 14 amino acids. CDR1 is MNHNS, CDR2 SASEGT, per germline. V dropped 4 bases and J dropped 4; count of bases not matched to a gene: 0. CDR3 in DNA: TGTGCCAGCAGTGGGACTAGCGGGGCAGATACGCAGTATTTT. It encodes CASSGTSGADTQYF.

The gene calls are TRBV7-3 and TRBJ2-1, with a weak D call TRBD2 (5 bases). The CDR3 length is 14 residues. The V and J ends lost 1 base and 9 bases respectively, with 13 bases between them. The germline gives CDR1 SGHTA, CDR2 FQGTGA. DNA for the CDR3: TGTGCCAGCAGCTTAAATGAGGGTTCGGGTGAGCAGTTCTTC. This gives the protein CASSLNEGSGEQFF.

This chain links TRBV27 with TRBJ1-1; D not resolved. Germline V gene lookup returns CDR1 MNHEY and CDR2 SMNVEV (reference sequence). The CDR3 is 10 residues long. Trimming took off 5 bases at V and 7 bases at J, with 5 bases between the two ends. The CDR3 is CASSAGEAFF. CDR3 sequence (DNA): TGTGCCAGCAGTGCCGGTGAAGCTTTCTTT.

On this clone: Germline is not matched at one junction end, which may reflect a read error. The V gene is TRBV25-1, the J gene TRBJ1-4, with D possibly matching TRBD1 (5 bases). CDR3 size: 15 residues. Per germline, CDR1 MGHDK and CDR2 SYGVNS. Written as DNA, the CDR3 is TGTGCCAGCAGTGAACCGACTGGGACTGATGAAAAACTATTTTTT. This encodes CASSEPTGTDEKLFF.

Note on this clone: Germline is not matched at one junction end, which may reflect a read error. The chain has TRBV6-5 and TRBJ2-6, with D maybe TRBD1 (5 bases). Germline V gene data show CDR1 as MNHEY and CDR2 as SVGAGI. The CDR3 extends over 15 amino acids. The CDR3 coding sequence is TGTGCCAGCAGACCAACAGGCTCTGGGGCCAACGGCCTGACTTTC. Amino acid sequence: CASRPTGSGANGLTF.

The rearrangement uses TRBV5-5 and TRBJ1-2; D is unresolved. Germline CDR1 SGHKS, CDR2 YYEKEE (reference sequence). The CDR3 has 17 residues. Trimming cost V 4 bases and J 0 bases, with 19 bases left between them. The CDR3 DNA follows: TGTGCCAGCAGCCCCCGGGAGGTCACGGCGACTAACTATGGCTACACCTTC. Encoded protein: CASSPREVTATNYGYTF.

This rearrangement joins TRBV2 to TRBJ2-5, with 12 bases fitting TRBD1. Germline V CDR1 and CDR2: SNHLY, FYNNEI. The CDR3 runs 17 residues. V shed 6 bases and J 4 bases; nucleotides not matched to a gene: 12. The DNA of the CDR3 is TGTGCCAGCAGCAGGATATGGGACAGGGGGCGGCGAGAGACCCAGTACTTC. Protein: CASSRIWDRGRRETQYF.

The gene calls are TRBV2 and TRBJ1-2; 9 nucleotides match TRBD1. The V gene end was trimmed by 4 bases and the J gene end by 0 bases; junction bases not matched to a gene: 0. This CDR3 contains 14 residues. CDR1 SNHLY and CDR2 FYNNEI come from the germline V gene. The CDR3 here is CASSGQGANYGYTF. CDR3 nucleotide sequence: TGTGCCAGCAGTGGACAGGGGGCTAACTATGGCTACACCTTC.

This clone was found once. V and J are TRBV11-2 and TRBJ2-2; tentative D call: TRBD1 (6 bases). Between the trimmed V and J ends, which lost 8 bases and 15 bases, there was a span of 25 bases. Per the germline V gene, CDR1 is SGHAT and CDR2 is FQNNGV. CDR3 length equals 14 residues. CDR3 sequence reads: CASGPQGVRTEVFF. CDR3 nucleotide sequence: TGTGCCAGCGGCCCACAAGGCGTTAGGACAGAAGTGTTTTTT.

The DNA for the CDR3 is TGTGCCAGCTCACCTACCGGGACAGCACACGAGCAGTACTTC. Translation: CASSPTGTAHEQYF. The chain employs TRBV18 and TRBJ2-7; 7 bases align to TRBD1. The trim removed 3 bases at V and 5 bases at J, leaving 7 bases unmatched. CDR3 size: 14 residues. The germline V gene encodes CDR1 KGHSH and CDR2 LQKENI. The full variable domain, rest sourced from reference TRBV18 and TRBJ2-7, is NAGVMQNPRHLVRRRGQEARLRCSPMKGHSHVYWYRQLPEEGLKFMVYLQKENIIDESGMPKERFSAEFPKEGPSILRIQQVVRGDSAAYFCASSPTGTAHEQYFGPGTRLTVT.

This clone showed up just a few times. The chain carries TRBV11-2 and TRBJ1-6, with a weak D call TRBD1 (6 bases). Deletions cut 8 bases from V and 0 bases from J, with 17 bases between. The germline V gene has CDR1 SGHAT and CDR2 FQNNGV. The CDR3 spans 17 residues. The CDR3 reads CASLLGAGGSYNSPLHF. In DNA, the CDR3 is TGTGCCAGCTTGCTGGGGGCTGGGGGCTCCTATAATTCACCCCTCCACTTT.

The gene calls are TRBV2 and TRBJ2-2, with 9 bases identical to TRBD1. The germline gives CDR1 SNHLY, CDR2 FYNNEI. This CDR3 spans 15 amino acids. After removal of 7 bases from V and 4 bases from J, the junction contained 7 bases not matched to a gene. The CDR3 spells CASNLQGAGTGELFF. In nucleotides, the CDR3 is TGTGCCAGCAACCTACAGGGGGCGGGCACCGGGGAGCTGTTTTTT.

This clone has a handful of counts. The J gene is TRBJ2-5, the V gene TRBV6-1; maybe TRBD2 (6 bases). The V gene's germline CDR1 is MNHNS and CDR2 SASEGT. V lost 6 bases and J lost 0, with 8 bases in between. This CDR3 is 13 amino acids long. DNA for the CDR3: TGTGCCAGCAGCCGGGGGAACCAAGAGACCCAGTACTTC. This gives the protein CASSRGNQETQYF.

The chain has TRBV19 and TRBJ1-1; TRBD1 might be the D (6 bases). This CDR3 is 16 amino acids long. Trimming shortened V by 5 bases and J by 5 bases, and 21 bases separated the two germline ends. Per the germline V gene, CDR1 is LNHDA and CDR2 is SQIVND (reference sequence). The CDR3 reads CASSPTGTGMSTEAFF. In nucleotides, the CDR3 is TGTGCCAGTAGTCCCACGGGCACAGGGATGTCGACTGAAGCTTTCTTT.

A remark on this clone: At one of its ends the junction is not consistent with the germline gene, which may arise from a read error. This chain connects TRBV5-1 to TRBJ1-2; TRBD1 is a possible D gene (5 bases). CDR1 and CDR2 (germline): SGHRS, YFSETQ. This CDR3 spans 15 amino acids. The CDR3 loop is CASSLALGPRHGYTF. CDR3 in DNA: TGTGCCAGCAGCTTGGCCTTGGGGCCCCGCCATGGCTACACCTTC.

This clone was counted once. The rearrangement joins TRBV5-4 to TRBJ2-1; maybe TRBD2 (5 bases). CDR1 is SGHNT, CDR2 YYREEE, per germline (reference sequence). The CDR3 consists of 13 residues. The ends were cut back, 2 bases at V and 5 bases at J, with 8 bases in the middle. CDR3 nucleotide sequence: TGTGCCAGCAGCTTAACCGGGAACAATGAGCAGTTCTTC. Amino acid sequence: CASSLTGNNEQFF.

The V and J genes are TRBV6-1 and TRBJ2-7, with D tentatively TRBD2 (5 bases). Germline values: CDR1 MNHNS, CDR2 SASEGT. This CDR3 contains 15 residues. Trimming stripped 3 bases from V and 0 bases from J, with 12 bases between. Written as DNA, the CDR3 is TGTGCCAGCAGTGATAAGCGGCTAAGCTCCTACGAGCAGTACTTC. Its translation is CASSDKRLSSYEQYF.